This TCR beta chain is drawn from a study of OX40 agonist ivuxolimab in advanced cancers. Study at large: With a range of roughly 20 to 80, age averaged approximately 54 years, and about 82% were male.

With regard to this clone: Its antigen remains unknown.

Overall study findings and caveats: Certain nonresponders likewise exhibited a low normalized T-cell clonal expansion.

Some clones are missing from TCRdb's copy, which holds only in-frame ones; the method was immunoSEQ multiplex PCR. In the table there are approximately 87,000 clones, around nine tenths of which are singletons. Looked up from germline, CDR1 is GTSNPN and CDR2 is SVGIG (reference sequence). There are 15 residues in the CDR3. V lost 3 bases, J lost 4 bases, and 16 bases lay in between. The V and J genes are TRBV30 and TRBJ1-5; D ambiguous. This specimen was CD4+ or CD8+ T cells sorted from blood, taken in a trial of the OX40 agonist ivuxolimab. This receptor was identified in an adult with an advanced solid tumor such as melanoma, head and neck, liver or kidney cancer. CDR3 in DNA: TGTGCCTGGAGACGTAAGGGCCAGATTAATCAGCCCCAGCATTTT. Residues: CAWRRKGQINQPQHF.